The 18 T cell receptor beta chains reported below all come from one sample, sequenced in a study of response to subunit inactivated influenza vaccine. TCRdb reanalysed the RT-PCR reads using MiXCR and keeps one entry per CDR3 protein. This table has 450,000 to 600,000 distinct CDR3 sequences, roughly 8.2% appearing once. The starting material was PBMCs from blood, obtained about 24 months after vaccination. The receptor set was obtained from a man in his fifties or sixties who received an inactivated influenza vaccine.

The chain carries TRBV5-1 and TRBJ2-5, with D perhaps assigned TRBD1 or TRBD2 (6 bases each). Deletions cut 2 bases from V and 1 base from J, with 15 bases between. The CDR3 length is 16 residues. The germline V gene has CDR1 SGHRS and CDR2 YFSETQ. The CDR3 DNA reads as TGCGCCAGCAGCTTCTCCGGGGGCGGCACCCAAGAGACCCAGTACTTC. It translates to CASSFSGGGTQETQYF. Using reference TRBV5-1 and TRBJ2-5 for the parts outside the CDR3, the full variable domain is KAGVTQTPRYLIKTRGQQVTLSCSPISGHRSVSWYQQTPGQGLQFLFEYFSETQRNKGNFPGRFSGRQFSNSRSEMNVSTLELGDSALYLCASSFSGGGTQETQYFGPGTRLLVL.

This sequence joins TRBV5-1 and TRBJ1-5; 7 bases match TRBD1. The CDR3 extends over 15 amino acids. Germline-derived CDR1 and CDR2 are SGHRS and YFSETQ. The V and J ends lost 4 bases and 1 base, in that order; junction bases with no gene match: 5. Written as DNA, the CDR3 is TGCGCCAGCAGCCGGGAGGGGGCGAGCAATCAGCCCCAGCATTTT. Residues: CASSREGASNQPQHF.

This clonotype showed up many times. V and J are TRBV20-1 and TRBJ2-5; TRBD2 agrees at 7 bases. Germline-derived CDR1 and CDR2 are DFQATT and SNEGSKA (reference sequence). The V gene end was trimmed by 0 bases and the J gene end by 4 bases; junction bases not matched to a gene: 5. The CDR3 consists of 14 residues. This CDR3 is CSARDSGGGETQYF. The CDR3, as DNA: TGCAGTGCTAGAGATTCGGGAGGAGGAGAGACCCAGTACTTC.

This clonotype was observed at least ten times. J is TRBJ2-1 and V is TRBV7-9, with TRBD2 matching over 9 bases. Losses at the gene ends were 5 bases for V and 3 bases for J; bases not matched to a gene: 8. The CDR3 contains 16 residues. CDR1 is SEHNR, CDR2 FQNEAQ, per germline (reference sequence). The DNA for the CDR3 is TGTGCCAGCAGCATCATAGCGGGAGACATCTACAATGAGCAGTTCTTC. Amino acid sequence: CASSIIAGDIYNEQFF.

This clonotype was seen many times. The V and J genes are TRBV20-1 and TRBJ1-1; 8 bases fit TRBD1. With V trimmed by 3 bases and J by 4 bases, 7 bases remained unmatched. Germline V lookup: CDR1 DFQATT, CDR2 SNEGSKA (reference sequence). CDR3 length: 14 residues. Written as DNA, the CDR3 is TGCAGTGCTAGCCCGACAGGGGTGGCCACTGAAGCTTTCTTT. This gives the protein CSASPTGVATEAFF.

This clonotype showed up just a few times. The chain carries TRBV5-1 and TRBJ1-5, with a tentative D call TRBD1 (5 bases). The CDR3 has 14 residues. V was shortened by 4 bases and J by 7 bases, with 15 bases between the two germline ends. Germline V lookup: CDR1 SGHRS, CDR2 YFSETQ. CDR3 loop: CASSPGATGQPQHF. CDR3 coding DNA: TGCGCCAGCAGCCCCGGGGCAACTGGACAGCCCCAGCATTTT. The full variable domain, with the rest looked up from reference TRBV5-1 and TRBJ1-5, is KAGVTQTPRYLIKTRGQQVTLSCSPISGHRSVSWYQQTPGQGLQFLFEYFSETQRNKGNFPGRFSGRQFSNSRSEMNVSTLELGDSALYLCASSPGATGQPQHFGDGTRLSIL.

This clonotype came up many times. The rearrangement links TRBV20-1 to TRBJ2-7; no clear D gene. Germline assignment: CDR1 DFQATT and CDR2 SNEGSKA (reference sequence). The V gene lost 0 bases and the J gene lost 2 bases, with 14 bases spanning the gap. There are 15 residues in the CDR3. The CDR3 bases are TGCAGTGCTAGAGATAGCTCCGACCTCCCCTACGAGCAGTACTTC. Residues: CSARDSSDLPYEQYF.

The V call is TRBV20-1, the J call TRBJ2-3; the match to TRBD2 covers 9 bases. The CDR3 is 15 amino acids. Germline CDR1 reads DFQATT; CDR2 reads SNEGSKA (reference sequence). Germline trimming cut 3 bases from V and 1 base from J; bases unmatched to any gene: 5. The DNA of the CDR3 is TGCAGTGCTAGGAAAGGCGGGGGGGGCACAGATACGCAGTATTTT. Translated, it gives CSARKGGGGTDTQYF.

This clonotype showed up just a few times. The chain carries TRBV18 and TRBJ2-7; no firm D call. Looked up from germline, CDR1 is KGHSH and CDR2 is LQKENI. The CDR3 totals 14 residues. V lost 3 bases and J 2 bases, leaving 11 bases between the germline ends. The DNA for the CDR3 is TGTGCCAGCTCACCGGCCGCCGAAGCCTACGAGCAGTACTTC. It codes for CASSPAAEAYEQYF.

The CDR3: CSAGGTGLSYEQYF. CDR3 sequence (DNA): TGCAGTGCTGGAGGGACAGGCCTCTCCTACGAGCAGTACTTC. The V call is TRBV20-1, the J call TRBJ2-7, with 8 bases lining up with TRBD1. Trimming at V came to 5 bases and at J to 0 bases, leaving 6 bases not matched to a gene. The CDR3 consists of 14 residues. Per germline, CDR1 DFQATT and CDR2 SNEGSKA (reference sequence).

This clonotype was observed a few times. The CDR3 protein is CASSYSGTHSNQPQHF. The CDR3 DNA reads TGTGCCAGCAGTTACTCCGGGACCCATAGCAATCAGCCCCAGCATTTT. V usage is TRBV6-2 or TRBV6-3 and J usage is TRBJ1-5; weak D call: TRBD1 (5 bases). The V gene's germline CDR1 is MNHEY and CDR2 SVGEGT. The CDR3 loop spans 16 amino acids. The germline V and J ends were trimmed by 0 bases and 0 bases, with 9 bases remaining between them.

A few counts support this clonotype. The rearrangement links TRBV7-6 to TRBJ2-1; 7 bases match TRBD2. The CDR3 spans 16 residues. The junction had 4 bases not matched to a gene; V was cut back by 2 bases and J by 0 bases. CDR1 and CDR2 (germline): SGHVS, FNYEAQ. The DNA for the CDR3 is TGTGCCAGCAGCTTATATAGCGGGTCCTCCTACAATGAGCAGTTCTTC. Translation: CASSLYSGSSYNEQFF.

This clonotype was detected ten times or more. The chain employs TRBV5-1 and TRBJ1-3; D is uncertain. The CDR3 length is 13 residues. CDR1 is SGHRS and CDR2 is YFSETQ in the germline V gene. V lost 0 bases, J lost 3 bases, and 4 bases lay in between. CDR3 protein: CASSLASGNTIYF. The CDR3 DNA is TGCGCCAGCAGCTTGGCCAGTGGAAACACCATATATTTT.

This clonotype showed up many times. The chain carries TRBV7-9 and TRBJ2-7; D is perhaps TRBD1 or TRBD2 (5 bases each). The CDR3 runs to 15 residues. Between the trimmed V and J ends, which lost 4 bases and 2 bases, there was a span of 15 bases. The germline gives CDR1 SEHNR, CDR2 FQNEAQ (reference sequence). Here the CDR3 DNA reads TGTGCCAGCAGCTCCGACCGGGACGGTACCTACGAGCAGTACTTC. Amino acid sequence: CASSSDRDGTYEQYF.

In nucleotides, the CDR3 is TGTGCCAGCAGTTGGATGGAGTTCCCCTACAATGAGCAGTTCTTC. This translates into CASSWMEFPYNEQFF. This sequence joins TRBV6-2 or TRBV6-3 and TRBJ2-1; D is undetermined. Germline V lookup: CDR1 MNHEY, CDR2 SVGEGT. This CDR3 has 15 residues. The V gene lost 4 bases and the J gene lost 2 bases, with 12 bases spanning the gap.

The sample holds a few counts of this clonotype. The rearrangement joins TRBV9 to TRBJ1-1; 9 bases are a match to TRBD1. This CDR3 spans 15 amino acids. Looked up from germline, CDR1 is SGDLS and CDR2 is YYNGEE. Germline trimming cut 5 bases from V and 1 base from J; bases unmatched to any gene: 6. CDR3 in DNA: TGTGCCAGCAGTCGCCGGGACAGGGAGAACACTGAAGCTTTCTTT. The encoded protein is CASSRRDRENTEAFF.

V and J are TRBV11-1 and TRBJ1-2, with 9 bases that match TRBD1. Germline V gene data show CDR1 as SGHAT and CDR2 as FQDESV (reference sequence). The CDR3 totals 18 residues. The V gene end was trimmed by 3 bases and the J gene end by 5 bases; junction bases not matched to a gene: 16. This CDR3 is CASSFKRFPGQGGYGYTF. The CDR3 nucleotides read TGTGCCAGCAGCTTCAAAAGGTTTCCGGGACAGGGAGGTTATGGCTACACCTTC.

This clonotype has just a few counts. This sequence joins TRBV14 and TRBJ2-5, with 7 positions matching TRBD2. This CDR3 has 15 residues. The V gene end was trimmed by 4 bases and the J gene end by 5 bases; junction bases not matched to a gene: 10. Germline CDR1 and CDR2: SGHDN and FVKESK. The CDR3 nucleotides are TGTGCCAGCAGCCCCCGGCGGGGAGGGTTCGAGACCCAGTACTTC. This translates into CASSPRRGGFETQYF.